This entry describes one T cell receptor (beta chain). The junction departs from the called germline gene at one end, perhaps through a read error. The CDR3 has 15 residues. CDR1 and CDR2 (germline): KGHDR, SFDVKD. The data derive from a study of blood T cell repertoires in COVID-19. Across the whole study: Sources were T cells, B-cell-depleted T cells, or PBMCs; the material itself was cDNA or gDNA.

The repertoire was sequenced with immunoSEQ multiplex PCR; TCRdb's copy has only in-frame clones and lacks some. This table holds 150,000 to 200,000 clones, 84% found once. The sample comprised peripheral blood. The V and J genes are TRBV24-1 and TRBJ1-2; TRBD1 matches 9 bases. This TCR derives from a woman in her seventies with COVID-19, enrolled during active disease. The CDR3 DNA reads as TGTGCCACCAGTGATTCGGGGACAGGGAAATATGGCTGCACCTTC. This translates into CATSDSGTGKYGCTF.